The entry below gives a single TCR beta chain sequence along with its context. This entry belongs to a study of cytomegalovirus exposure and HLA in healthy donors. The study ran its PCR with 60 Vbeta and 13 Jbeta primers. Sequencing was performed with immunoSEQ multiplex PCR; in TCRdb, only in-frame clones are kept and a portion is missing. The table shows some 130,000 clones, with 80% to 90% occurring only once. V dropped 0 bases and J dropped 5; count of bases not matched to a gene: 7. The CDR3 extends over 15 amino acids. Germline CDR1 and CDR2: SGHNT and YYREEE (reference sequence). The chain employs TRBV5-4 and TRBJ2-7, with 8 bases matching TRBD1. This receptor was obtained from a male donor in good health and CMV-seropositive. Sequenced sample: PBMCs. The CDR3 region has the DNA TGTGCCAGCAGCTTGGGCAGGACAGGGTGGAACGAGCAGTACTTC. This encodes CASSLGRTGWNEQYF. Full variable domain (remainder filled in from reference TRBV5-4 and TRBJ2-7): ETGVTQSPTHLIKTRGQQVTLRCSSQSGHNTVSWYQQALGQGPQFIFQYYREEENGRGNFPPRFSGLQFPNYSSELNVNALELDDSALYLCASSLGRTGWNEQYFGPGTRLTVT.